This TCR beta chain was captured by sequencing in a study of cytomegalovirus exposure and HLA in healthy donors. Broader study findings: Excluded: some indistinguishable V segments such as TRBV6-2 and TRBV6-3.

The CDR3 runs to 15 residues. V was cut by 4 bases and J by 2 bases, with 15 bases left in between. The V gene's germline CDR1 is SGDLS and CDR2 YYNGEE. The PCR used 60 Vbeta and 13 Jbeta primers. Clones were sequenced by immunoSEQ multiplex PCR, and TCRdb holds only the in-frame ones, with some missing. The profile shows about 110,000 clones, 73% of them singletons. This clone came up once. Its antigen is unknown. The chain is built from TRBV9 and TRBJ1-2, with D possibly matching TRBD1 (5 bases). The origin of this receptor is a man between 35 and 55 years old in good health and CMV-seronegative. The specimen sequenced was PBMCs. CDR3 DNA sequence: TGTGCCAGCAGCATTATAGGGGACTCCAACTATGGCTACACCTTC. Translated, it gives CASSIIGDSNYGYTF.